The 25 T cell receptor beta chains below come from one sample, sequenced in a study of cytomegalovirus exposure and HLA in healthy donors. The PCR was carried out with 60 Vbeta primers and 13 Jbeta primers. Assay used: immunoSEQ multiplex PCR; TCRdb lists only in-frame clones, some missing. The sample has about 98,000 clones, under 80% seen once. Source material: PBMCs. The receptors derive from a human donor in good health.

The chain uses TRBV7-9 and TRBJ2-1, with D possibly being TRBD2 (6 bases). Per germline, CDR1 SEHNR and CDR2 FQNEAQ (reference sequence). The ends were cut back, 2 bases at V and 0 bases at J, with 11 bases in the middle. The CDR3 is 16 amino acids. CDR3 DNA: TGTGCCAGCAGCTTATCTGCGGGACGCTCCTACAATGAGCAGTTCTTC. It specifies CASSLSAGRSYNEQFF.

The V and J genes are TRBV9 and TRBJ2-7; possible D gene TRBD2, 5 bases. The CDR3 covers 16 residues. Trimming pared 3 bases from V and 0 bases from J, leaving 16 bases between. CDR1 and CDR2 from the germline V gene are SGDLS and YYNGEE. The CDR3 here is CASSEGGGPYSYEQYF. CDR3 DNA sequence: TGTGCCAGCAGCGAGGGTGGAGGCCCCTACTCCTACGAGCAGTACTTC.

The CDR3 spells CAWSTGAYSNQPQHF. The CDR3 region has the DNA TGTGCCTGGTCGACAGGGGCGTATAGCAATCAGCCCCAGCATTTT. The rearrangement uses TRBV30 and TRBJ1-5; 8 nucleotides align to TRBD1. The V segment lost 5 bases and the J segment 0 bases; nucleotides outside the gene matches: 6. The germline V gene has CDR1 GTSNPN and CDR2 SVGIG (reference sequence). The CDR3 runs 15 residues.

The genes are TRBV5-1 and TRBJ2-5, with 11 positions matching TRBD1. Germline V gene sequence: CDR1 SGHRS, CDR2 YFSETQ. The CDR3 has 16 amino acids. After removal of 3 bases from V and 5 bases from J, the junction contained 9 bases not matched to a gene. The chain's CDR3 is CASSSGGQGARETQYF. The CDR3 region has the DNA TGCGCCAGCAGCTCCGGCGGACAGGGGGCTCGGGAGACCCAGTACTTC.

A few counts support this clone. The rearrangement uses TRBV2 and TRBJ2-3; the match to TRBD1 covers 7 bases. J lost 3 bases, V lost 6 bases, and 12 bases had no gene match. Germline CDR1 reads SNHLY; CDR2 reads FYNNEI. The CDR3 length is 16 residues. As DNA, the CDR3 is TGTGCCAGCAGCCCAGGGGGTGCCAGATCGACAGATACGCAGTATTTT. It translates to CASSPGGARSTDTQYF.

The chain joins TRBV7-8 to TRBJ2-2; 8 bases align to TRBD2. This CDR3 comprises 18 residues. The V segment lost 1 base and the J segment 7 bases; nucleotides outside the gene matches: 14. CDR1 SGHVS and CDR2 FQNEAQ come from the germline V gene. CDR3 nucleotide sequence: TGTGCCAGCAGCTTAGTAGTCGGTCTAGCGGGCTCTAGCGGGGAGCTGTTTTTT. It encodes CASSLVVGLAGSSGELFF.

This clone was detected only a few times. The chain links TRBV5-4 to TRBJ1-4; possibly TRBD1 for D (5 bases). Germline lookup yields CDR1 SGHNT and CDR2 YYREEE (reference sequence). The CDR3 consists of 16 residues. Trimming cost V 5 bases and J 0 bases, with 14 bases left between them. The CDR3 here is CASSQGAPATNEKLFF. In DNA form, the CDR3 reads TGTGCCAGCAGTCAGGGTGCACCAGCAACTAATGAAAAACTGTTTTTT.

The gene calls are TRBV5-6 and TRBJ1-6; TRBD1 matches 11 bases. With V trimmed by 0 bases and J by 7 bases, 6 bases remained unmatched. The germline V gene has CDR1 SGHDT and CDR2 YYEEEE. The CDR3 is made up of 17 amino acids. CDR3: CASSLALGTGGNSPLHF. The CDR3 nucleotides are TGTGCCAGCAGCTTGGCGTTAGGGACAGGGGGAAATTCACCCCTCCACTTT.

V and J are TRBV2 and TRBJ2-6; no definite D call. Trimming stripped 9 bases from V and 0 bases from J, with 6 bases between. The CDR3 loop spans 13 amino acids. CDR1 and CDR2 from the germline V gene are SNHLY and FYNNEI. The CDR3 DNA reads as TGTGCCAGATTCCTCTCTGGGGCCAACGTCCTGACTTTC. It is translated as CARFLSGANVLTF.

The gene calls are TRBV7-6 and TRBJ2-5, with 12 bases that match TRBD2. Germline V lookup: CDR1 SGHVS, CDR2 FNYEAQ. The CDR3 runs 14 residues. Germline trimming cut 4 bases from V and 5 bases from J; bases unmatched to any gene: 2. CDR3 residues: CASSSGLAGETQYF. The CDR3 nucleotides are TGTGCCAGCAGCTCCGGACTAGCGGGGGAGACCCAGTACTTC.

The V and J genes are TRBV6-1 and TRBJ1-5, with 12 nucleotides matching TRBD1. Germline lookup yields CDR1 MNHNS and CDR2 SASEGT. This CDR3 contains 15 residues. V lost 5 bases to trimming and J lost 6 bases; unmatched junction nucleotides: 5. CDR3 residues: CASSPGTGGFQPQHF. DNA of the CDR3: TGTGCCAGCAGTCCTGGGACAGGGGGCTTTCAGCCCCAGCATTTT.

The chain combines TRBV29-1 with TRBJ1-1; perhaps TRBD1 as D (6 bases). The CDR3 contains 12 residues. Trimming took off 4 bases at V and 5 bases at J, with 11 bases between the two ends. Germline assignment: CDR1 SQVTM and CDR2 ANQGSEA. This CDR3 reads CSVAGGETEAFF. In DNA form, the CDR3 reads TGCAGCGTTGCGGGGGGCGAAACTGAAGCTTTCTTT. The entire variable domain, with the rest obtained from reference TRBV29-1 and TRBJ1-1, is as follows: SAVISQKPSRDICQRGTSLTIQCQVDSQVTMMFWYRQQPGQSLTLIATANQGSEATYESGFVIDKFPISRPNLTFSTLTVSNMSPEDSSIYLCSVAGGETEAFFGQGTRLTVV.

The chain uses TRBV11-3 and TRBJ2-2; D is perhaps TRBD2 (6 bases). The V end lost 5 bases, the J end lost 9 bases, and 16 bases lay between the germline ends. The CDR3 is 14 amino acids. Per germline, CDR1 SGHNT and CDR2 YENEEA. CDR3: CASSQWGGARELFF. CDR3 bases: TGTGCCAGCAGCCAGTGGGGCGGGGCCCGGGAGCTGTTTTTT. Based on the CDR3 plus reference TRBV11-3 and TRBJ2-2, the full variable domain is EAGVVQSPRYKIIEKKQPVAFWCNPISGHNTLYWYLQNLGQGPELLIRYENEEAVDDSQLPKDRFSAERLKGVDSTLKIQPAELGDSAVYLCASSQWGGARELFFGEGSRLTVL.

The chain carries TRBV13 and TRBJ1-3; TRBD1 matches 7 bases. Trimming at V came to 4 bases and at J to 0 bases, leaving 12 bases not matched to a gene. This CDR3 spans 18 amino acids. CDR1 is PRHDT and CDR2 is FYEKMQ in the germline V gene (reference sequence). This CDR3 reads CASSSALDRTSSGNTIYF. The CDR3 DNA reads as TGTGCCAGCAGCTCCGCCTTGGACAGGACGAGCTCTGGAAACACCATATATTTT.

V usage is TRBV18 and J usage is TRBJ2-7; 9 nucleotides match TRBD2. Germline V lookup: CDR1 KGHSH, CDR2 LQKENI. J lost 0 bases, V lost 3 bases, and 3 bases had no gene match. The CDR3 has 15 amino acids. The DNA for the CDR3 is TGTGCCAGCTCACCGACTAGCGGAAGCTCCTACGAGCAGTACTTC. The encoded protein is CASSPTSGSSYEQYF.

The chain has TRBV2 and TRBJ1-4, with 7 bases fitting TRBD1. This CDR3 has 14 amino acids. J gave up 2 bases and V 6 bases, and 3 bases lay outside the gene matches. CDR1 is SNHLY, CDR2 FYNNEI, per germline. As DNA, the CDR3 is TGTGCCAGCAGGGGGGACAGCACTAATGAAAAACTGTTTTTT. Amino acids: CASRGDSTNEKLFF.

The chain employs TRBV5-1 and TRBJ2-1; 9 bases agree with TRBD2. J gave up 7 bases and V 4 bases, and 9 bases lay outside the gene matches. CDR3 length: 15 residues. Germline V gives CDR1 SGHRS, CDR2 YFSETQ. CDR3 in amino acids: CASSKAGGLTNEQFF. CDR3 bases: TGCGCCAGCAGCAAAGCGGGGGGACTCACGAATGAGCAGTTCTTC.

J is TRBJ2-3 and V is TRBV5-1; 8 bases are shared with TRBD2. Germline trimming cut 2 bases from V and 5 bases from J; bases unmatched to any gene: 10. The CDR3 is 16 amino acids. CDR1 is SGHRS and CDR2 is YFSETQ in the germline V gene. CDR3 bases: TGCGCCAGCAGCTTCGCGAGCGGGAGTGACCAAGATACGCAGTATTTT. Translation gives CASSFASGSDQDTQYF.

The genes are TRBV6-6 and TRBJ1-5; D is possibly TRBD1 (5 bases). Between the trimmed V and J ends, which lost 7 bases and 0 bases, there was a span of 10 bases. Germline CDR1 reads MNHNY; CDR2 reads SVGAGI (reference sequence). CDR3 length: 14 residues. In DNA form, the CDR3 reads TGTGCCAGCAAAGGGGTTCCTAGCAATCAGCCCCAGCATTTT. Encoded protein: CASKGVPSNQPQHF.

This clone has only a few counts. This sequence joins TRBV5-6 and TRBJ1-5; 8 bases map to TRBD1. There are 15 residues in the CDR3. V lost 3 bases and J lost 5; bases outside the gene matches: 7. Per the germline V gene, CDR1 is SGHDT and CDR2 is YYEEEE. The CDR3, as DNA: TGTGCCAGCAGCTACCGGGACAGGACTTATCAGCCCCAGCATTTT. Translation: CASSYRDRTYQPQHF.

The chain carries TRBV29-1 and TRBJ2-5, with TRBD2 matching over 9 bases. With 7 bases clipped from V and 5 bases from J, the junction kept 14 bases outside the gene matches. From germline, CDR1 is SQVTM and CDR2 ANQGSEA. There are 15 residues in the CDR3. The chain's CDR3 is CSGDQAGGVEETQYF. In DNA form, the CDR3 reads TGCAGCGGGGACCAAGCGGGAGGAGTGGAGGAGACCCAGTACTTC.

The V gene is TRBV19, the J gene TRBJ1-5; no reliable D call. The CDR3 consists of 13 residues. The germline V gene has CDR1 LNHDA and CDR2 SQIVND (reference sequence). Trimming cost V 4 bases and J 7 bases, with 11 bases left between them. CDR3 DNA: TGTGCCAGTAGTAGCGCTCTAGGACAGCCCCAGCATTTT. Encoded protein: CASSSALGQPQHF.

The V call is TRBV5-6, the J call TRBJ1-1; TRBD1 is a possible D gene (5 bases). The length of the CDR3 is 16 residues. The V gene lost 1 base and the J gene lost 0 bases, with 13 bases spanning the gap. Per the germline V gene, CDR1 is SGHDT and CDR2 is YYEEEE. CDR3 residues: CASSLSDSPMNTEAFF. CDR3 bases: TGTGCCAGCAGCTTGTCCGACAGCCCTATGAACACTGAAGCTTTCTTT. Full variable domain (remainder filled in from reference TRBV5-6 and TRBJ1-1): DAGVTQSPTHLIKTRGQQVTLRCSPKSGHDTVSWYQQALGQGPQFIFQYYEEEERQRGNFPDRFSGHQFPNYSSELNVNALLLGDSALYLCASSLSDSPMNTEAFFGQGTRLTVV.

Only one count was recorded for this clone. The chain joins TRBV4-2 to TRBJ2-5; D might be TRBD2 (5 bases). The CDR3 runs 16 residues. Germline V gene lookup returns CDR1 LGHNA and CDR2 YNFKEQ. The ends were cut back, 1 base at V and 5 bases at J, with 17 bases in the middle. Here the CDR3 reads CASSQAGTGIGETQYF. CDR3 nucleotides: TGTGCCAGCAGCCAAGCGGGAACGGGGATTGGGGAGACCCAGTACTTC.

The V gene is TRBV7-2, the J gene TRBJ2-5; TRBD1 matches 7 bases. Trimming at V came to 7 bases and at J to 4 bases, leaving 6 bases not matched to a gene. Germline loops: CDR1 SGHTA, CDR2 FQGNSA. The CDR3 contains 13 residues. CDR3 protein: CASTRQGVETQYF. The DNA of the CDR3 is TGTGCCAGCACCCGACAGGGCGTAGAGACCCAGTACTTC.